This T cell receptor (beta chain) was sequenced in a study of persistence of HIV-infected CD4 T cells. Study at large: CD4+ T cells responding to CMV or HIV-1 Gag were isolated. Multiple blood draws of up to about 180 mL, except a couple of donors with single leukapheresis. Study outcomes and limitations: TCR oligoclonality correlated with proviral oligoclonality in the same sorted populations.

Cells were stimulated with CMV-infected fibroblast lysates at around 9.1 ug/mL. Memory cells lacking CD40L and CD69 with high CD45RO were sorted. The V gene's germline CDR1 is GTSNPN and CDR2 SVGIG (reference sequence). The CDR3 length is 14 residues. Trimming took 3 bases from V and 3 from J, leaving 14 bases between them. As concerns this clone: The target antigen is unknown.

Sequencing used immunoSEQ version 4 in survey mode. TCRdb's table, derived via immunoSEQ multiplex PCR, lists solely in-frame clones and lacks some. The sample comprises 25,000 to 35,000 clones, around 73% of which are singletons, and 0.81% rests with the top ten. This chain links TRBV30 with TRBJ1-1; D may be TRBD1 (6 bases). Here the sequenced sample was CD4+ T cells sorted from PBMCs after roughly 20-hour stimulation, taken from a patient who received antiretroviral therapy. The receptor comes from an adult woman with HIV who was CMV-seropositive. Written as DNA, the CDR3 is TGTGCCTGGAGGCAGGGGCGGACCGACACTGAAGCTTTCTTT. It encodes CAWRQGRTDTEAFF.